The clone carrying this T cell receptor beta chain showed up many times. Its antigen remains unknown. Germline lookup yields CDR1 SQVTM and CDR2 ANQGSEA. The CDR3 spans 14 residues. V was clipped by 7 bases and J by 14 bases, with 29 bases between them. With 10-nucleotide random UMIs, 5'RACE was used to make the cDNA. TCRdb re-analysed the 5' RACE reads in MiXCR, keeping a single row per CDR3 protein. The sample lists around 70,000 distinct CDR3 sequences, approximately 3.3% occurring once. The sample comes from a study of neurological immune-mediated disorders. General study findings and limits: Expansion of TCR clones was greatest in HTLV-1-associated myelopathy and smallest in multiple sclerosis, where it fell below that of healthy controls. Private repertoires in all groups were suggested by the absence of shared CDR3 amino acid sequences among expanded clones across subjects.

The sequence came from a woman aged 45-59 years with multiple sclerosis. Sequencing was done on a sample of PBMCs. The chain uses TRBV29-1 and TRBJ1-1, with TRBD1 as a possible D gene (5 bases). The CDR3 loop is CSALLTGSATLVFF. The CDR3 nucleotides read TGCAGCGCCTTACTTACAGGTAGTGCGACGTTAGTCTTCTTT. Complete variable domain (other parts from reference TRBV29-1 and TRBJ1-1): SAVISQKPSRDICQRGTSLTIQCQVDSQVTMMFWYRQQPGQSLTLIATANQGSEATYESGFVIDKFPISRPNLTFSTLTVSNMSPEDSSIYLCSALLTGSATLVFFGQGTRLTVV.